The 31 T cell receptor beta chains reported below all come from one sample, sequenced in a study of identical twins. TCRdb redid the calling of the 5' RACE reads with MiXCR, one entry per CDR3 protein. The sample carries roughly 1.6 million distinct CDR3 sequences, less than 35% recorded once. Sample: cord blood. These receptors were taken from a newborn girl in good health.

A few counts support this clonotype. This chain's CDR3 is CSILRPSGANVLTF. CDR3 sequence (DNA): TGCAGCATTCTTAGACCCTCTGGGGCCAACGTCCTGACTTTC. The chain couples TRBV29-1 to TRBJ2-6; no definite D call. The CDR3 is 14 amino acids. The germline V gene has CDR1 SQVTM and CDR2 ANQGSEA. The V gene lost 8 bases and the J gene lost 0 bases, with 11 bases spanning the gap.

The rearrangement joins TRBV28 to TRBJ2-2, with a weak D call TRBD1 (6 bases). The CDR3 extends over 18 amino acids. V dropped 3 bases and J dropped 2 bases, with 19 bases sitting between them. The germline V gene encodes CDR1 MDHEN and CDR2 SYDVKM. The CDR3 coding sequence is TGTGCCAGCAGTTTCTGGACAGTCGCGTTTCTTAACACCGGGGAGCTGTTTTTT. The encoded protein is CASSFWTVAFLNTGELFF.

The chain is built from TRBV5-1 and TRBJ2-7; TRBD2 matches 9 bases. Germline CDR1 is SGHRS and CDR2 is YFSETQ. This CDR3 spans 15 amino acids. V was clipped by 0 bases and J by 5 bases; unmatched bases: 6. The CDR3 loop is CASSLVGGRANEQYF. Written as DNA, the CDR3 is TGCGCCAGCAGCTTGGTTGGCGGGAGGGCCAACGAGCAGTACTTC.

This clonotype was detected a few times. The V gene is TRBV12-3 or TRBV12-4, the J gene TRBJ1-2; D is ambiguous. V lost 10 bases, J lost 2 bases, and 11 bases lay in between. CDR3 length equals 12 residues. The CDR3 here is CATRRVNYGYTF. Here the CDR3 DNA reads TGTGCCACAAGGCGGGTCAACTATGGCTACACCTTC.

This sequence joins TRBV20-1 and TRBJ2-7; no definite D call. The CDR3 contains 15 residues. The ends were cut back, 4 bases at V and 0 bases at J, with 16 bases in the middle. Germline values: CDR1 DFQATT, CDR2 SNEGSKA (reference sequence). The CDR3 sequence is CSATPDTRGSYEQYF. The DNA for the CDR3 is TGCAGTGCTACTCCCGACACCCGCGGCTCCTACGAGCAGTACTTC.

This clonotype turned up a few times. The chain is built from TRBV10-3 and TRBJ2-7; TRBD2 matches 8 bases. V dropped 6 bases and J dropped 0; count of bases not matched to a gene: 4. The CDR3 covers 14 residues. The germline CDR1 and CDR2 sequences are ENHRY and SYGVKD. For the CDR3, the DNA is TGTGCCATCAGCGCCGGGACTAGCTCCTACGAGCAGTACTTC. It codes for CAISAGTSSYEQYF.

This clonotype was detected a few times. V is TRBV12-3 or TRBV12-4 and J is TRBJ2-5, with 11 bases aligning to TRBD2. This CDR3 region has 19 residues. V shed 2 bases and J 1 base; nucleotides not matched to a gene: 12. CDR3 bases: TGTGCCAGCAGTTTACACTCCCCCATAGCGGGGGGGATCCAAGAGACCCAGTACTTC. The encoded protein is CASSLHSPIAGGIQETQYF.

This clonotype was detected a few times. The rearrangement links TRBV13 to TRBJ2-1; D is possibly TRBD1 (6 bases). The CDR3 contains 16 residues. The V gene lost 4 bases and the J gene lost 0 bases, with 13 bases spanning the gap. CDR1 and CDR2 (germline): PRHDT, FYEKMQ (reference sequence). In DNA, the CDR3 is TGTGCCAGCAGCTCCCCCGACAGGAGCTCCTACAATGAGCAGTTCTTC. Protein: CASSSPDRSSYNEQFF.

V gene TRBV3-1 combines with J gene TRBJ1-6; the match to TRBD1 covers 8 bases. The CDR3 covers 16 residues. Per the germline V gene, CDR1 is LGHDT and CDR2 is YNNKEL (reference sequence). V was pared by 4 bases and J by 9 bases, with 11 bases of the junction left unmatched. The CDR3 region is CASSPYDRGLSSPLHF. The CDR3 DNA reads as TGTGCCAGCAGCCCTTACGACAGGGGACTGAGTTCACCCCTCCACTTT.

This clonotype was seen only a few times. The gene calls are TRBV27 and TRBJ2-1; D is possibly TRBD2 (5 bases). The germline V and J ends were trimmed by 4 bases and 3 bases, with 10 bases remaining between them. The CDR3 has 14 residues. Per the germline V gene, CDR1 is MNHEY and CDR2 is SMNVEV (reference sequence). The CDR3 nucleotides are TGTGCCAGCAGTTCTACGGCGGGCTACAATGAGCAGTTCTTC. It yields the protein CASSSTAGYNEQFF.

This clonotype has more than one count but fewer than ten. This chain uses TRBV28 with TRBJ1-4; the D gene is possibly TRBD1 (5 bases). V dropped 7 bases and J dropped 8 bases, with 14 bases sitting between them. Germline V lookup: CDR1 MDHEN, CDR2 SYDVKM. The CDR3 spans 13 residues. CDR3 nucleotides: TGTGCCAGCACCGGGGCCAGGAGGGAAAAACTGTTTTTT. Its translation is CASTGARREKLFF.

The V call is TRBV12-3 or TRBV12-4, the J call TRBJ2-7, with D perhaps TRBD2 (6 bases). The CDR3 extends over 15 amino acids. V was shortened by 2 bases and J by 6 bases, with 17 bases between the two germline ends. The CDR3 DNA sequence: TGTGCCAGCAGTTTATCGGGGGTAGGCCGTCTCGAGCAGTACTTC. Protein sequence: CASSLSGVGRLEQYF.

This chain uses TRBV6-2 or TRBV6-3 with TRBJ1-1; 8 nucleotides align to TRBD1. The CDR3 contains 13 residues. V gave up 2 bases and J gave up 13 bases; unmatched junction bases: 9. Germline-derived CDR1 and CDR2 are MNHEY and SVGEGT. CDR3 bases: TGTGCCAGCAGTTACGCTCCCCGGGACAGGTGTTTCTTT. This encodes CASSYAPRDRCFF.

This clonotype came up a few times. The chain joins TRBV20-1 to TRBJ2-5; D may be TRBD2 (6 bases). Deletions cut 4 bases from V and 3 bases from J, with 18 bases between. This CDR3 spans 15 amino acids. The germline gives CDR1 DFQATT, CDR2 SNEGSKA (reference sequence). This chain's CDR3 is CSANSGLQIEETQYF. The CDR3 DNA follows: TGCAGTGCTAACTCGGGACTGCAGATAGAAGAGACCCAGTACTTC.

Remarks on this clonotype: A read error may account for a junction end that differs from germline. The chain uses TRBV4-1 and TRBJ2-1; 14 bases agree with TRBD2. Germline V gene data show CDR1 as MGHRA and CDR2 as YSYEKL. This CDR3 is 18 amino acids long. For the CDR3, the DNA is TGCACCAGCAGCCAGGGGACTAGCGGGGGAAGTTCCTACAATGAGCAGTTCTTC. Its translation is CTSSQGTSGGSSYNEQFF.

This rearrangement joins TRBV5-1 to TRBJ1-6, with a possible D match to TRBD1 (6 bases). The CDR3 is 14 residues long. The germline gives CDR1 SGHRS, CDR2 YFSETQ. V shed 9 bases and J shed 4 bases, with 14 bases lying between them. The CDR3 loop reads CATSTGQYNSPLHF. CDR3 DNA: TGCGCCACCTCAACGGGACAATATAATTCACCCCTCCACTTT.

In this sample, this clonotype turned up many times. The V call is TRBV7-2, the J call TRBJ2-3; 12 nucleotides agree with TRBD2. This CDR3 region has 15 residues. Germline V gene lookup returns CDR1 SGHTA and CDR2 FQGNSA. The junction had 4 bases not matched to a gene; V was cut back by 4 bases and J by 5 bases. CDR3 bases: TGTGCCAGCAGCTACTGGACTAGCGGGAAAGATACGCAGTATTTT. It encodes CASSYWTSGKDTQYF.

The V call is TRBV11-2, the J call TRBJ1-2; TRBD1 is a possible D gene (6 bases). The CDR3 loop spans 14 amino acids. Trimming left V 1 base short and J 4 bases short, with 10 bases between. Germline-derived CDR1 and CDR2 are SGHAT and FQNNGV. The CDR3 nucleotides read TGTGCCAGCAGCTTAGGGGACACGAGCTATGGCTACACCTTC. Translating gives CASSLGDTSYGYTF.

This clonotype showed up just a few times. The V call is TRBV13, the J call TRBJ2-4; D might be TRBD2 (5 bases). Germline-derived CDR1 and CDR2 are PRHDT and FYEKMQ (reference sequence). The CDR3 spans 15 residues. Deletions cut 5 bases from V and 0 bases from J, with 11 bases between. In DNA, the CDR3 is TGTGCCAGCAGCGGCCGGGAAGTAGCCAAAAACATTCAGTACTTC. This gives the protein CASSGREVAKNIQYF.

The chain has TRBV6-1 and TRBJ2-4; 8 positions match TRBD1. The germline CDR1 and CDR2 sequences are MNHNS and SASEGT. After removal of 7 bases from V and 6 bases from J, the junction contained 11 bases not matched to a gene. The CDR3 spans 15 residues. The CDR3 loop is CASTSQGAGGNIQYF. CDR3 sequence (DNA): TGTGCCAGCACCTCCCAGGGGGCTGGAGGAAACATTCAGTACTTC.

The V and J genes are TRBV15 and TRBJ2-1; D call uncertain. Trimming pared 1 base from V and 3 bases from J, leaving 4 bases between. The CDR3 is 13 residues long. Germline assignment: CDR1 LNHNV and CDR2 YYDKDF (reference sequence). The CDR3 nucleotides are TGTGCCACCAGCAGAGTGGTCTACAATGAGCAGTTCTTC. It translates to CATSRVVYNEQFF.

The chain links TRBV3-1 to TRBJ2-5; D remains ambiguous. V lost 1 base to trimming and J lost 0 bases, with 12 bases between them. Germline V gene sequence: CDR1 LGHDT, CDR2 YNNKEL (reference sequence). This CDR3 has 16 residues. The CDR3, as DNA: TGTGCCAGCAGCCAAGCCCCTGGGCGGTACCAAGAGACCCAGTACTTC. Translation: CASSQAPGRYQETQYF.

This clonotype was seen more than once but under ten times. A read error may be the cause here, since a much bigger clone is one base away. The chain recombines TRBV3-1 with TRBJ2-1, with 7 bases aligning to TRBD2. With 1 base clipped from V and 2 bases from J, the junction kept 2 bases outside the gene matches. From germline, CDR1 is LGHDT and CDR2 YNNKEL (reference sequence). CDR3 size: 15 residues. The CDR3 DNA reads as TGTGCCAGCAGCCAAGGCGGGAGCGCCTACAATGAGCAGTTCTTC. Protein: CASSQGGSAYNEQFF.

V is TRBV21-1 and J is TRBJ2-1; the table's D call TRBD1 went unverified against the DNA. TRBV21-1 counts as a pseudogene. The CDR3 is made up of 17 amino acids. CDR3 residues: CASSPRWGTGGNNEQFF. The CDR3 region has the DNA TGTGCCAGCAGCCCCCGCTGGGGGACAGGGGGCAACAATGAGCAGTTCTTC.

Regarding this clonotype: This may come from a read error, since a much larger clone is one base off. This chain links TRBV25-1 with TRBJ1-2; no clear D gene. The germline V gene has CDR1 MGHDK and CDR2 SYGVNS. This CDR3 contains 14 residues. The CDR3: CACSGLRGIDGYTF. CDR3 DNA sequence: TGTGCCTGCAGTGGGCTCAGAGGGATAGATGGCTACACCTTC.

This chain connects TRBV28 to TRBJ2-5; perhaps TRBD1 as D (5 bases). V was shortened by 6 bases and J by 2 bases, with 19 bases between the two germline ends. Per the germline V gene, CDR1 is MDHEN and CDR2 is SYDVKM. This CDR3 contains 16 residues. DNA for the CDR3: TGTGCCAGCAGCTGGGGCCTACCCCGCCAACAAGAGACCCAGTACTTC. Amino acid sequence: CASSWGLPRQQETQYF.

This sequence joins TRBV20-1 and TRBJ2-7, with D possibly matching TRBD1 (6 bases). This CDR3 comprises 14 residues. Germline CDR1 reads DFQATT; CDR2 reads SNEGSKA (reference sequence). V shed 5 bases and J shed 4 bases, with 18 bases lying between them. CDR3 sequence (DNA): TGCAGTGCTCGAGGAACCAGGGGACGGTACGAGCAGTACTTC. Protein: CSARGTRGRYEQYF.

This CDR3 reads CASSAGTRGTYEQYF. DNA for the CDR3: TGTGCCAGCAGTGCCGGGACTAGGGGAACCTACGAGCAGTACTTC. J is TRBJ2-7 and V is TRBV6-5; TRBD2 matches 8 bases. With V trimmed by 5 bases and J by 2 bases, 8 bases remained unmatched. Germline CDR1 MNHEY, CDR2 SVGAGI. CDR3 length: 15 amino acids.

This clonotype was counted a few times. The chain has TRBV5-4 and TRBJ1-1; TRBD1 might be the D (5 bases). Trimming shortened V by 0 bases and J by 4 bases, and 13 bases separated the two germline ends. From germline, CDR1 is SGHNT and CDR2 YYREEE (reference sequence). The CDR3 is 15 residues long. The CDR3 loop is CASSLEAGKGTEAFF. As DNA, the CDR3 is TGTGCCAGCAGCTTGGAAGCAGGGAAGGGCACTGAAGCTTTCTTT.

The chain has TRBV5-5 and TRBJ1-5; D is unresolved. This CDR3 spans 14 amino acids. The germline gives CDR1 SGHKS, CDR2 YYEKEE (reference sequence). V lost 4 bases and J 3 bases, leaving 11 bases between the germline ends. CDR3 sequence (DNA): TGTGCCAGCAGCCAGTCACCGGTCAATCAGCCCCAGCATTTT. This translates into CASSQSPVNQPQHF.

The chain carries TRBV27 and TRBJ1-4; a possible D gene is TRBD1 (6 bases). The CDR3 runs 16 residues. V dropped 8 bases and J dropped 0 bases, with 16 bases sitting between them. CDR1 and CDR2 (germline): MNHEY, SMNVEV (reference sequence). CDR3 sequence: CASRAQGLTTNEKLFF. In nucleotides, the CDR3 is TGTGCCAGCCGCGCCCAGGGGCTAACAACTAATGAAAAACTGTTTTTT.